What follows are 15 T cell receptor beta chains derived from one specimen sequenced in a study of beta chain features in type 1 diabetes. Reverse transcription of all isolated RNA meant that expressed TCRB transcripts were sequenced. TCRdb's table, derived via immunoSEQ multiplex PCR, lists solely in-frame clones and lacks some. The repertoire includes fewer than 550,000 clones, approximately 10% of them detected once, and roughly 0.046% sits in the top ten. The sample taken for sequencing was naive CD4+ T cells from blood. These receptors came from a woman between 18 and 29 years old in good health.

Only a few counts were recorded for this clone. The genes are TRBV27 and TRBJ2-4; 7 bases are a match to TRBD2. With 6 bases clipped from V and 5 bases from J, the junction kept 10 bases outside the gene matches. The V gene's germline CDR1 is MNHEY and CDR2 SMNVEV (reference sequence). The CDR3 contains 15 residues. The CDR3 DNA is TGTGCCAGCAGGCGGGCGGGAGTCAGGGAAAACATTCAGTACTTC. This codes for CASRRAGVRENIQYF.

This clone has a handful of counts. This chain uses TRBV7-9 with TRBJ1-1, with D perhaps TRBD1 (6 bases). This CDR3 spans 13 amino acids. V was shortened by 3 bases and J by 4 bases, with 9 bases between the two germline ends. Germline lookup yields CDR1 SEHNR and CDR2 FQNEAQ (reference sequence). Here the CDR3 DNA reads TGTGCCAGCAGCTTCAAGGGGGGCACTGAAGCTTTCTTT. Translating gives CASSFKGGTEAFF.

V usage is TRBV2 and J usage is TRBJ2-1, with D possibly called TRBD1 or TRBD2 (5 bases each). V lost 6 bases, J lost 3 bases, and 15 bases lay in between. The CDR3 is 15 amino acids. Germline V lookup: CDR1 SNHLY, CDR2 FYNNEI. CDR3 coding DNA: TGTGCCAGCAGATTCCTCCGGGGCGACTACAATGAGCAGTTCTTC. It translates to CASRFLRGDYNEQFF.

The genes are TRBV23-1 and TRBJ2-7; D may be TRBD1 (6 bases). TRBV23-1 is known as an ORF, though its function is uncertain. V was clipped by 6 bases and J by 3 bases, with 21 bases between them. This CDR3 comprises 16 residues. This CDR3 reads CASRARTVWQLYEQYF. CDR3 in DNA: TGCGCCAGCAGGGCACGGACAGTGTGGCAACTCTACGAGCAGTACTTC.

This clone was seen more than once but under ten times. J is TRBJ2-5 and V is TRBV6-5, with a possible D match to TRBD2 (5 bases). Germline CDR1 is MNHEY and CDR2 is SVGAGI. CDR3 length equals 15 residues. Trimming removed 0 bases at V and 1 base at J, with 9 bases between. CDR3 coding DNA: TGTGCCAGCAGTTACTCGAGAGGGCCCCAAGAGACCCAGTACTTC. It encodes CASSYSRGPQETQYF.

This chain joins TRBV9 and TRBJ2-3, with TRBD2 identical over 9 bases. V shed 4 bases and J 2 bases; nucleotides not matched to a gene: 8. The CDR3 length is 16 residues. Germline values: CDR1 SGDLS, CDR2 YYNGEE. The CDR3 loop is CASSQLAGANTDTQYF. The DNA of the CDR3 is TGTGCCAGCAGCCAATTAGCGGGGGCCAACACAGATACGCAGTATTTT.

This clone occurred a few times. This rearrangement joins TRBV25-1 to TRBJ2-3; possible D gene TRBD2, 6 bases. The V and J ends lost 6 bases and 0 bases respectively, with 10 bases between them. Germline-derived CDR1 and CDR2 are MGHDK and SYGVNS. This CDR3 region has 14 residues. CDR3 protein: CASSLAASTDTQYF. CDR3 nucleotide sequence: TGTGCCAGCAGCTTAGCGGCTAGCACAGATACGCAGTATTTT.

This clone was observed a few times. V is TRBV15 and J is TRBJ2-1, with 10 bases aligning to TRBD1. The trim removed 0 bases at V and 16 bases at J, leaving 6 bases unmatched. CDR3 length equals 13 residues. Germline CDR1 is LNHNV and CDR2 is YYDKDF (reference sequence). Here the CDR3 DNA reads TGTGCCACCAGCAGAGATGGTCGGACAGGGGGATTCTTC. This codes for CATSRDGRTGGFF. The variable domain in full, completed from reference TRBV15 and TRBJ2-1, reads DAMVIQNPRYQVTQFGKPVTLSCSQTLNHNVMYWYQQKSSQAPKLLFHYYDKDFNNEADTPDNFQSRRPNTSFCFLDIRSPGLGDTAMYLCATSRDGRTGGFFGPGTRLTVL.

The V call is TRBV1, the J call TRBJ1-2; the table's D call of TRBD1 was not tested on the DNA. TRBV1 is a known pseudogene. The CDR3 extends over 14 amino acids. The CDR3 bases are TGCACCAGCAGCCAACCCAGGGGGTCCTATGGCTACACCTTC. Amino acid sequence: CTSSQPRGSYGYTF.

This clone was picked up a small number of times. The chain carries TRBV7-3 and TRBJ2-1; D is ambiguous. Per germline, CDR1 SGHTA and CDR2 FQGTGA. The length of the CDR3 is 15 residues. Deletions cut 5 bases from V and 9 bases from J, with 20 bases between. CDR3 loop: CASSKDSGLVFEQFF. CDR3 bases: TGTGCCAGCAGCAAAGATTCTGGTTTGGTCTTTGAGCAGTTCTTC. Based on the CDR3 plus reference TRBV7-3 and TRBJ2-1, the full variable domain is GAGVSQTPSNKVTEKGKYVELRCDPISGHTALYWYRQSLGQGPEFLIYFQGTGAADDSGLPNDRFFAVRPEGSVSTLKIQRTERGDSAVYLCASSKDSGLVFEQFFGPGTRLTVL.

V and J are TRBV27 and TRBJ2-5; the D gene is possibly TRBD1 (6 bases). V was pared by 4 bases and J by 4 bases, with 22 bases between. The CDR3 totals 17 residues. The germline CDR1 and CDR2 sequences are MNHEY and SMNVEV (reference sequence). CDR3 sequence reads: CASSSTPTPTGIETQYF. CDR3 bases: TGTGCCAGCAGTTCCACTCCCACACCGACAGGAATAGAGACCCAGTACTTC.

The rearrangement uses TRBV4-1 and TRBJ2-5, with D maybe TRBD1 (6 bases). Trimming took off 4 bases at V and 3 bases at J, with 9 bases between the two ends. CDR3 length: 13 residues. Germline values: CDR1 MGHRA, CDR2 YSYEKL. CDR3 residues: CASSRTAKETQYF. DNA for the CDR3: TGCGCCAGCAGCCGGACAGCAAAAGAGACCCAGTACTTC.

This clone has only a few counts. This chain uses TRBV28 with TRBJ1-2; no clear D gene. The germline CDR1 and CDR2 sequences are MDHEN and SYDVKM. V was trimmed by 7 bases and J by 4 bases, leaving 13 bases between them. This CDR3 region has 13 residues. The CDR3 nucleotides are TGTGCCAGCACCCCCCCCGGGGTCTATGGCTACACCTTC. Amino acid sequence: CASTPPGVYGYTF.

This chain joins TRBV25-1 and TRBJ1-5; TRBD1 matches at 7 bases. The CDR3 totals 14 residues. V trimming: 5 bases; J trimming: 3 bases; junction bases outside the gene matches: 4. CDR1 MGHDK and CDR2 SYGVNS come from the germline V gene. This chain's CDR3 is CASSPGQINQPQHF. In DNA form, the CDR3 reads TGTGCCAGCAGTCCGGGACAGATCAATCAGCCCCAGCATTTT.

Only a few counts were recorded for this clone. CDR3 in amino acids: CASSLMARPNTEAFF. The CDR3 region has the DNA TGCGCCAGCAGCCTTATGGCCAGGCCTAACACTGAAGCTTTCTTT. The chain uses TRBV4-3 and TRBJ1-1, with D hard to call. In germline, CDR1 is LGHNA, CDR2 YSLEER. V lost 4 bases, J lost 2 bases, and 14 bases lay in between. The CDR3 loop spans 15 amino acids.